What follows are 7 T cell receptor beta chains derived from one specimen sequenced in a study of blood T cells in healthy people across ages. Through a sample-barcoded 5' primer and a J-beta primer mix, a second PCR was run for roughly 6 to 11 cycles. TCRdb recomputed calls from the 5' RACE reads with MiXCR, one row per CDR3 protein. The sample shows 1.5 million to 2 million distinct CDR3 sequences, 34% of them seen only once. The sample comprised blood. The origin of the receptors is a woman under 40 in good health.

This clonotype was counted ten times or more. This rearrangement joins TRBV29-1 to TRBJ1-4; D unresolved. From germline, CDR1 is SQVTM and CDR2 ANQGSEA. This CDR3 has 12 residues. V shed 0 bases and J shed 4 bases, with 3 bases lying between them. The CDR3 DNA reads TGCAGCGTTGAAGACCTTAATGAAAAACTGTTTTTT. Protein product: CSVEDLNEKLFF. Together with reference TRBV29-1 and TRBJ1-4, the CDR3 gives the full variable domain: SAVISQKPSRDICQRGTSLTIQCQVDSQVTMMFWYRQQPGQSLTLIATANQGSEATYESGFVIDKFPISRPNLTFSTLTVSNMSPEDSSIYLCSVEDLNEKLFFGSGTQLSVL.

The chain links TRBV10-1 to TRBJ2-3; TRBD2 matches 8 bases. The J segment lost 3 bases and the V segment lost 4 bases, leaving 6 bases of the junction unmatched. The V gene's germline CDR1 is WNHNN and CDR2 SYGVQD (reference sequence). CDR3 length equals 15 residues. The CDR3 loop is CASSATGGRTDTQYF. The DNA of the CDR3 is TGCGCCAGCAGTGCCACGGGGGGGCGGACAGATACGCAGTATTTT.

The chain uses TRBV27 and TRBJ2-7; D tentatively reads TRBD1 or TRBD2 (5 bases each). Trimming cost V 8 bases and J 2 bases, with 22 bases left between them. This CDR3 is built from 16 residues. The germline gives CDR1 MNHEY, CDR2 SMNVEV (reference sequence). CDR3 sequence: CASGLSGGSLTYEQYF. The CDR3, as DNA: TGTGCCAGCGGCCTTTCTGGGGGAAGCCTTACCTACGAGCAGTACTTC.

This chain connects TRBV5-1 to TRBJ2-2, with TRBD1 matching over 8 bases. Germline lookup yields CDR1 SGHRS and CDR2 YFSETQ. The trim removed 0 bases at V and 4 bases at J, leaving 11 bases unmatched. This CDR3 spans 18 amino acids. The CDR3: CASSLVIAGQGATGELFF. DNA for the CDR3: TGCGCCAGCAGCTTGGTAATCGCTGGACAGGGCGCCACCGGGGAGCTGTTTTTT.

This clonotype was counted between two and nine times. This chain joins TRBV11-2 and TRBJ2-5, with D tentatively TRBD2 (7 bases). CDR3 length: 15 residues. Trimming stripped 3 bases from V and 5 bases from J, with 16 bases between. Germline CDR1 reads SGHAT; CDR2 reads FQNNGV. The CDR3: CASSFSRGALETQYF. In nucleotides, the CDR3 is TGTGCCAGCAGCTTTAGCCGGGGGGCCTTGGAGACCCAGTACTTC.

This clonotype was counted only a few times. The genes are TRBV5-6 and TRBJ2-5, with 12 bases that match TRBD2. The J call is in doubt because the DNA end fits TRBJ2-7 better. This CDR3 spans 15 amino acids. Germline lookup yields CDR1 SGHDT and CDR2 YYEEEE. CDR3 residues: CASSLGLAGDPEQYF. The DNA for the CDR3 is TGTGCCAGCAGCTTGGGACTAGCGGGAGATCCCGAGCAGTACTTC.

This clonotype occurred a few times. The V and J genes are TRBV20-1 and TRBJ2-4, with 11 positions matching TRBD2. This CDR3 has 17 amino acids. Germline assignment: CDR1 DFQATT and CDR2 SNEGSKA (reference sequence). Germline trimming cut 1 base from V and 3 bases from J; bases unmatched to any gene: 8. The CDR3 DNA reads as TGCAGTGCTAGAGGTCGGCTAGCGGGGGGTGACAAAAACATTCAGTACTTC. Translation: CSARGRLAGGDKNIQYF.